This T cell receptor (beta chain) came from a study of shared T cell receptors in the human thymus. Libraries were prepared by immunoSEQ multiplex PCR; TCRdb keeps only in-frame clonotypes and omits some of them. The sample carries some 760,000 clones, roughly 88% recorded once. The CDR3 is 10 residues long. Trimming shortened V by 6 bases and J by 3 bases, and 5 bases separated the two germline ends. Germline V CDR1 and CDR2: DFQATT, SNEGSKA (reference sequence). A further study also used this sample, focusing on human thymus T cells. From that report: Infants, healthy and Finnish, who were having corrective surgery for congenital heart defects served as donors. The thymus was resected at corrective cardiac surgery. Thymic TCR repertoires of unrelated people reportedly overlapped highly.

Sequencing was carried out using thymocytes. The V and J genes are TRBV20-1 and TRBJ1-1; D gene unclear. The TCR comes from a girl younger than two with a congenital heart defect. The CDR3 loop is CSAIYTEAFF. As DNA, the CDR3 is TGCAGTGCCATTTACACTGAAGCTTTCTTT.